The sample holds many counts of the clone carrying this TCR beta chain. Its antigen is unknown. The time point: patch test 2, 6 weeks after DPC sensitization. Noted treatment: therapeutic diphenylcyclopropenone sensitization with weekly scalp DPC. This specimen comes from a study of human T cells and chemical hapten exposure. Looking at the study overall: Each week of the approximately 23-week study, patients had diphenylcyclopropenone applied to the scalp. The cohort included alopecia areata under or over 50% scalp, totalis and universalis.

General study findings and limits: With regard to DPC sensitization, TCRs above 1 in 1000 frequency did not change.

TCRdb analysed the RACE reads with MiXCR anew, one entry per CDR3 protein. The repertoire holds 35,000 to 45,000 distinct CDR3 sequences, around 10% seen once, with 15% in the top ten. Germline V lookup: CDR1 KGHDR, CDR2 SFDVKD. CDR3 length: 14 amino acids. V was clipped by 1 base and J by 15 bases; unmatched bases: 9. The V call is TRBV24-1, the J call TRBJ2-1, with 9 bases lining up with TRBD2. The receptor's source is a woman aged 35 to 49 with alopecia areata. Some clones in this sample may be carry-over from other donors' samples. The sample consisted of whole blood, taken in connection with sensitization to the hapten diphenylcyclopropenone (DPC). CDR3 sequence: CATSDFPSGGLLFF. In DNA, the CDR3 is TGTGCCACCAGTGATTTTCCCAGCGGGGGGTTGCTGTTCTTC.